This record covers a single T cell receptor beta chain. The antigen is not known. The data were produced by immunoSEQ multiplex PCR, yet TCRdb's version contains in-frame clones alone and is incomplete. The data show 130,000 to 150,000 clones, 87% seen once. This sample is drawn from a study of cytomegalovirus exposure and HLA in healthy donors. Study-level results: Cytomegalovirus association was assigned to under 200 TCR beta chains. It was reported that the classifier diagnosed cytomegalovirus status with high specificity and sensitivity in both the original and validation cohorts. Rarity held for most TCR sequences, but there were some public TCRs that occurred in many donors.

The donors were in the roughly 110-subject validation cohort, distinct from the approximately 700-subject first cohort. The sequencing sample was made of PBMCs. The origin of this receptor is a man aged 18 to 30 in good health and CMV-seropositive.

The CDR3 region is CAWSLGEISGNTIYF. The DNA for the CDR3 is TGTGCCTGGAGTCTGGGAGAAATCTCTGGAAACACCATATATTTT. This chain uses TRBV30 with TRBJ1-3; D is ambiguous. The CDR3 contains 15 residues. V lost 2 bases to trimming and J lost 0 bases, with 11 bases between them. Germline V lookup: CDR1 GTSNPN, CDR2 SVGIG (reference sequence). The full variable domain, completed using reference TRBV30 and TRBJ1-3, is SQTIHQWPATLVQPVGSPLSLECTVEGTSNPNLYWYRQAAGRGLQLLFYSVGIGQISSEVPQNLSASRPQDRQFILSSKKLLLSDSGFYLCAWSLGEISGNTIYFGEGSWLTVV.